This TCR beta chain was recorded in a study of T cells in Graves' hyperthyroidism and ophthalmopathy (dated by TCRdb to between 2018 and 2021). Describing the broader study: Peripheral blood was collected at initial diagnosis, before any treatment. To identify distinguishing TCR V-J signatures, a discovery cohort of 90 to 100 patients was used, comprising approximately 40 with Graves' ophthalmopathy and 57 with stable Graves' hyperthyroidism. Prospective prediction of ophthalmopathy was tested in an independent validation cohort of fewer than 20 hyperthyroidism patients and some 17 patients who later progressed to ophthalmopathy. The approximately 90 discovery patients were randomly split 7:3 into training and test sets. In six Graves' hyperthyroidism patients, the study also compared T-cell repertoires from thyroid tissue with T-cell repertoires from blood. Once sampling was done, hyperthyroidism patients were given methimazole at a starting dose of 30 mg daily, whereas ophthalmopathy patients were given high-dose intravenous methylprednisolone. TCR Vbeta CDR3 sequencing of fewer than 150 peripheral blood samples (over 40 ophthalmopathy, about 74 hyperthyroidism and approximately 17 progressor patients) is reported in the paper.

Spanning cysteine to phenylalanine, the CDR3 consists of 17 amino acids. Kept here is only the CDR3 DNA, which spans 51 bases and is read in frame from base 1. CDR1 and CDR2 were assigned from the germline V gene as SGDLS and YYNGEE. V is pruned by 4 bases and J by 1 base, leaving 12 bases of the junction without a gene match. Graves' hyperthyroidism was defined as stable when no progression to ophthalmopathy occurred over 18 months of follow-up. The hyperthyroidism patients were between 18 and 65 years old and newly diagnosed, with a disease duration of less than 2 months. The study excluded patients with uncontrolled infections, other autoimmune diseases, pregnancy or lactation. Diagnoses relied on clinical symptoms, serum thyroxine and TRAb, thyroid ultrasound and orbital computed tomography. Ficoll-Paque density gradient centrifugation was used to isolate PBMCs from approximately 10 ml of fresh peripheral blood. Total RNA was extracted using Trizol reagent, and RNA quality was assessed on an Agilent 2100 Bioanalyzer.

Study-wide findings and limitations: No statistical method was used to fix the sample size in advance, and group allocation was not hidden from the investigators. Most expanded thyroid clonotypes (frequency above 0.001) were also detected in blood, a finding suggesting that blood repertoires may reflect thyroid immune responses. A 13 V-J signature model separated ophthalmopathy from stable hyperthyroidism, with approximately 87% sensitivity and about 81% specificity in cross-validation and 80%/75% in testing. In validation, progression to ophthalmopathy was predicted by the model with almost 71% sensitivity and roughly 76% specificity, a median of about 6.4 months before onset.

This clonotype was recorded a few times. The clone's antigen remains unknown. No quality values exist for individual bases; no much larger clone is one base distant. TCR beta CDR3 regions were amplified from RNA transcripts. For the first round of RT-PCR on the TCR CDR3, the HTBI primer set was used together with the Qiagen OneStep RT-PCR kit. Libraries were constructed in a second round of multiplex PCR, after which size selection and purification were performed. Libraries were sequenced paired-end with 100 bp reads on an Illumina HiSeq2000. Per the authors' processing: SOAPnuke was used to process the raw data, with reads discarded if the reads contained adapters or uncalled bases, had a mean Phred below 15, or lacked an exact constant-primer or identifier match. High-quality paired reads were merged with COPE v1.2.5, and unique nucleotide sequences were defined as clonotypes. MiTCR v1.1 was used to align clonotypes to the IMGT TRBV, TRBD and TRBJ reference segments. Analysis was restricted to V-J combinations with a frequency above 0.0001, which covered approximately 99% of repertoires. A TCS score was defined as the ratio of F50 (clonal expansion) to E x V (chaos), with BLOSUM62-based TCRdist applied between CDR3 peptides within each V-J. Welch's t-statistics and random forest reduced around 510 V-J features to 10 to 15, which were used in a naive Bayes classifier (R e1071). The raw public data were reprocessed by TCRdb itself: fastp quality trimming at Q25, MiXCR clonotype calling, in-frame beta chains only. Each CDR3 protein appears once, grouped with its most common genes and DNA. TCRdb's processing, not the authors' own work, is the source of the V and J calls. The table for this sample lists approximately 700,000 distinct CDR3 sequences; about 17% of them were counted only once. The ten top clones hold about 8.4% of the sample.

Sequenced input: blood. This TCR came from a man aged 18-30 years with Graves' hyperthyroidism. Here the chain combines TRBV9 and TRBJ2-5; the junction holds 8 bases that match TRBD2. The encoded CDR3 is CASSPRLAPGTQETQYF. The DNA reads TGTGCCAGCAGCCCCCGACTAGCGCCGGGGACCCAAGAGACCCAGTACTTC.